The present T cell receptor (beta chain) was sequenced within a study of radiation and T cells in renal cell carcinoma (dated by TCRdb to about 2020). Background for the entire study: Samples came from a clinical trial, in which primary renal cell carcinomas received 15 Gy stereotactic body radiation therapy followed by nephrectomy 4 weeks later. Across all 53 samples, 4,016,671 unique CDR3 nucleotide sequences encoding about 2.4 million unique CDR3 amino acid sequences were identified. In total, fewer than 55 samples, comprising some 25 tumors and approximately 27 peripheral blood samples, were subjected to TCR beta sequencing. The study at large found these results: In blood, the top tumor clonotypes increased from baseline to 2 weeks after radiation and then shrank by 4 weeks, which suggests a temporary expansion of tumor-resident clones. Because pretreatment tumor biopsies were not available, the baseline intratumoral presence of clonotypes could not be determined. The single-armed trial design could not address effects of radiation dose or scheduling on the TCR repertoire. Changes in the blood repertoire were not tracked past 4 weeks after treatment.

Taken from the germline V gene, the CDR1 and CDR2 loops are SGHNT and YENEEA. Trimming takes 5 bases from V and 3 bases from J, and the germline ends sit 10 bases apart. The cysteine opens and the phenylalanine closes a CDR3 of 13 amino acids. This entry keeps only the CDR3 DNA: 39 bases, framed from base 1. For this clone: Its antigen specificity is not known. Base qualities are not provided; no much larger clone lies one nucleotide away.

Following the manufacturer's recommendations, the immunoSEQ kit was used to generate TCR beta libraries from genomic DNA. For library preparation, a first multiplex PCR was performed with proprietary primers, followed by a second PCR in which unique barcodes were added, and bead cleanups were performed after each round. A kit-provided positive control reaction and a negative control reaction were included in every sample batch. The final libraries were assessed on an Agilent 4200 TapeStation D1000 ScreenTape, pooled by volume, and quantified by qPCR. An Illumina NextSeq500 fitted with a MidOutput 150-cycle cartridge performed the sequencing, running 156 Read1 cycles and 15 Index1 cycles with the kit's custom primers. The pooled library was loaded at 0.95 to 1 pM with about 20% PhiX control spiked in. The paper's data handling went like this. Vendor-processed data were analyzed in R, with a clonotype defined as all T cells sharing the same CDR3 nucleotide sequence. In the clone abundance analyses, frequencies in each sample were normalized to that sample's 10,000 most abundant clones. Public T cell clones, which averaged fewer than five per sample, were excluded before analysis. Tumor-enriched and baseline blood-enriched clonotypes were defined by at least a 32-fold difference in abundance between compartments. A beta-binomial differential abundance model was used to identify clonotypes that expanded or contracted between blood time points. The Baroni-Urbani and Buser coefficient was used to measure tumor-blood repertoire similarity, and groups were compared with two-tailed Wilcoxon tests in R. Not all clones reach the TCRdb copy of this immuneACCESS table, which keeps in-frame sequences only. Checked studies attribute under half of the gap to unresolved V genes and leave the rest unexplained. That table supplies the V and J calls and clone size; D and trimming were determined from the DNA. This sample holds 85,000 to 100,000 clones; approximately 86% were observed only once. Approximately 8% of the sample is held by the ten biggest clonotypes.

The sample's time point label, in plain terms: baseline pretreatment blood. The treatment or condition label for this specimen denotes: 15 Gy SBRT to primary tumor, nephrectomy 4 weeks later. To follow tumor-enriched clonotypes, serial peripheral blood was collected from radiation-treated patients at baseline and at 2 weeks and 4 weeks after SBRT. Every patient's renal cell carcinoma showed clear cell pathology. Genomic DNA for TCR sequencing was prepared using the QIAamp DNA Blood Mini Kit (Qiagen). The analyses included only samples that passed all quality control checks. The sequence came from a man aged 45-65 years with renal cell carcinoma. Recombination connected TRBV11-3 to TRBJ1-1; the D gene is perhaps TRBD1, from 6 matching bases. The input for sequencing was blood, taken from a patient whose treatment included radiotherapy and nephrectomy. The nucleotides read TGTGCCAGCAGCAAGGGGACATACACTGAAGCTTTCTTT. Protein translation: CASSKGTYTEAFF.